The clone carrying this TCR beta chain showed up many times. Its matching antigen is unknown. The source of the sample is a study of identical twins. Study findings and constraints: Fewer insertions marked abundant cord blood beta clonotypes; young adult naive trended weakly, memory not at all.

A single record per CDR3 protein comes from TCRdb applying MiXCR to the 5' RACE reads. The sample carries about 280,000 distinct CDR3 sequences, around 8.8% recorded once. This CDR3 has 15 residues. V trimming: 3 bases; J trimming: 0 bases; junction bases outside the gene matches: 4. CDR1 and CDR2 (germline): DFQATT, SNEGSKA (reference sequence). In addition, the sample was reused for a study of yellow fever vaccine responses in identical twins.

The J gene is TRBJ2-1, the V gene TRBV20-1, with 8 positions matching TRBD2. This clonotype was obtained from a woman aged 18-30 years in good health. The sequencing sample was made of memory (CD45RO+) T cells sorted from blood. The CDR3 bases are TGCAGTGCTAGGACACGGGGGGGCTCCTACAATGAGCAGTTCTTC. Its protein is CSARTRGGSYNEQFF.